The 31 T cell receptor beta chains below all came from one sample that was sequenced in a study of shared clonotypes between healthy human individuals. TCRdb's copy holds only in-frame clones and misses some; the assay was immunoSEQ multiplex PCR. The sample lists a few million clones, around 95% occurring once. Source material: naive CD4+ T cells sorted from blood. Subset specified: CD45RA+ positively selected. All receptors derive from a man aged 18 to 29 in good health.

This clone appeared a single time. This chain uses TRBV6-1 with TRBJ2-7, with unresolved D. Germline V CDR1 and CDR2: MNHNS, SASEGT. The CDR3 loop spans 12 amino acids. Trimming took off 7 bases at V and 3 bases at J, with 10 bases between the two ends. The DNA for the CDR3 is TGTGCCAGCACCGGGTCCGGCTACGAGCAGTACTTC. This sequence encodes CASTGSGYEQYF.

This rearrangement joins TRBV7-9 to TRBJ2-5; tentatively, D is TRBD1 (5 bases). The germline V and J ends were trimmed by 5 bases and 5 bases, with 21 bases remaining between them. CDR1 and CDR2 from the germline V gene are SEHNR and FQNEAQ (reference sequence). There are 16 residues in the CDR3. The CDR3 sequence: CASSPPRTKKGETQYF. DNA of the CDR3: TGTGCCAGCAGCCCGCCCCGGACAAAAAAGGGGGAGACCCAGTACTTC.

V gene TRBV10-3 combines with J gene TRBJ1-4, with D hard to call. Germline V gene lookup returns CDR1 ENHRY and CDR2 SYGVKD. Trimming removed 6 bases from V and 6 bases from J, with 14 bases in between. The CDR3 covers 14 residues. The CDR3: CAISSSGLDEKLFF. CDR3 coding DNA: TGTGCCATCAGCAGCTCGGGGTTAGATGAAAAACTGTTTTTT.

In the case of this clone: Other DNA variants within this sample encode the same CDR3. The gene calls are TRBV11-2 and TRBJ2-7; D might be TRBD2 (6 bases). Trimming took off 1 base at V and 2 bases at J, with 6 bases between the two ends. Germline V CDR1 and CDR2: SGHAT, FQNNGV. The CDR3 runs 13 residues. The CDR3: CASSLGLAYEQYF. CDR3 coding DNA: TGTGCCAGCAGCTTAGGACTAGCCTACGAGCAGTACTTC.

The chain combines TRBV18 with TRBJ2-7; TRBD1 matches 7 bases. This CDR3 spans 16 amino acids. The V and J ends lost 3 bases and 0 bases, in that order; junction bases with no gene match: 8. CDR1 and CDR2 from the germline V gene are KGHSH and LQKENI. CDR3 residues: CASSPLQGLSSYEQYF. DNA of the CDR3: TGTGCCAGCTCACCCCTACAGGGGCTTTCCTCCTACGAGCAGTACTTC.

This clone was detected once. Other nucleotide sequences in the sample specify the same CDR3. The V call is TRBV4-1, the J call TRBJ2-1; the match to TRBD2 covers 7 bases. Trimming cost V 1 base and J 4 bases; bases outside gene matches: 4. Germline CDR1 and CDR2: MGHRA and YSYEKL. This CDR3 region has 15 residues. The CDR3 is CASSQGLADYNEQFF. The CDR3 DNA follows: TGCGCCAGCAGCCAAGGGCTAGCGGATTACAATGAGCAGTTCTTC.

The rearrangement joins TRBV7-3 to TRBJ1-1, with D hard to call. In germline, CDR1 is SGHTA, CDR2 FQGTGA. The CDR3 runs to 14 residues. V lost 0 bases, J lost 6 bases, and 11 bases lay in between. The CDR3 here is CASSLTDRTAEAFF. The DNA for the CDR3 is TGTGCCAGCAGCTTAACGGATCGAACGGCTGAAGCTTTCTTT.

The CDR3 sequence is CASSMETGDQETQYF. DNA of the CDR3: TGTGCCAGCTCGATGGAGACAGGGGATCAAGAGACCCAGTACTTC. The V call is TRBV18, the J call TRBJ2-5; 8 nucleotides line up with TRBD1. Germline V CDR1 and CDR2: KGHSH, LQKENI. The CDR3 covers 15 residues. V gave up 6 bases and J gave up 2 bases; unmatched junction bases: 8.

This clone was found once. The V and J genes are TRBV11-2 and TRBJ1-2; D remains ambiguous. CDR1 and CDR2 from the germline V gene are SGHAT and FQNNGV. Trimming pared 7 bases from V and 6 bases from J, leaving 12 bases between. The CDR3 contains 12 residues. CDR3 sequence: CASTMAVDGYTF. For the CDR3, the DNA is TGTGCCAGCACCATGGCGGTGGATGGCTACACCTTC.

CDR3 bases: TGTGCCAGCAGCTTAGGTTGGGGGGACACCGGGGAGCTGTTTTTT. Amino acid sequence: CASSLGWGDTGELFF. The V and J genes are TRBV11-3 and TRBJ2-2, with a possible D match to TRBD2 (6 bases). Germline CDR1 and CDR2: SGHNT and YENEEA. V was shortened by 1 base and J by 3 bases, with 9 bases between the two germline ends. The CDR3 spans 15 residues.

This clone occurred once. Mismatch with germline at one junction end may stem from a read error. The V and J genes are TRBV19 and TRBJ1-6; 7 bases are a match to TRBD1. The CDR3 runs 16 residues. The germline CDR1 and CDR2 sequences are LNHDA and SQIVND (reference sequence). CDR3 amino acids: CASSIAGTAYNSPLHF. The CDR3 DNA is TGTGCCAGTAGTATAGCGGGGACAGCCTACAATTCACCCCTCCACTTT. Full variable domain (rest looked up from reference TRBV19 and TRBJ1-6): DGGITQSPKYLFRKEGQNVTLSCEQNLNHDAMYWYRQDPGQGLRLIYYSQIVNDFQKGDIAEGYSVSREKKESFPLTVTSAQKNPTAFYLCASSIAGTAYNSPLHFGNGTRLTVT.

V and J are TRBV12-5 and TRBJ2-7; 10 bases match TRBD2. Germline V gene data show CDR1 as LGHNT and CDR2 as FRNRAP. The CDR3 loop spans 16 amino acids. Trimming took 2 bases from V and 1 from J; bases not matched to a gene: 5. The CDR3 DNA follows: TGTGCTAGTGGTTTGACAACTAGCGGGGATTCCTACGAGCAGTACTTC. This codes for CASGLTTSGDSYEQYF. The complete variable domain, with remaining parts taken from reference TRBV12-5 and TRBJ2-7, reads DARVTQTPRHKVTEMGQEVTMRCQPILGHNTVFWYRQTMMQGLELLAYFRNRAPLDDSGMPKDRFSAEMPDATLATLKIQPSEPRDSAVYFCASGLTTSGDSYEQYFGPGTRLTVT.

V gene TRBV7-2 combines with J gene TRBJ2-3, with 7 bases fitting TRBD2. Germline V CDR1 and CDR2: SGHTA, FQGNSA. J gave up 5 bases and V 5 bases, and 10 bases lay outside the gene matches. This CDR3 is built from 15 residues. CDR3 DNA: TGTGCCAGCAGCCAATGGGGAGGGGTAGGAGATACGCAGTATTTT. Translated: CASSQWGGVGDTQYF.

This chain connects TRBV7-2 to TRBJ1-2, with unresolved D. The germline V and J ends were trimmed by 3 bases and 7 bases, with 15 bases remaining between them. The CDR3 loop spans 14 amino acids. Looked up from germline, CDR1 is SGHTA and CDR2 is FQGNSA. The CDR3 coding sequence is TGTGCCAGCAGCTTGGGGTCGACGGTGGCTGGCTACACCTTC. Its translation: CASSLGSTVAGYTF.

This chain connects TRBV9 to TRBJ2-2, with TRBD2 matching over 8 bases. From germline, CDR1 is SGDLS and CDR2 YYNGEE. This CDR3 comprises 14 residues. V lost 4 bases, J lost 5 bases, and 4 bases stayed unmatched. The CDR3 sequence is CASSPGGWTGELFF. The DNA of the CDR3 is TGTGCCAGCAGCCCGGGAGGGTGGACCGGGGAGCTGTTTTTT.

The chain has TRBV5-1 and TRBJ2-5; TRBD1 aligns across 9 bases. V dropped 4 bases and J dropped 5; count of bases not matched to a gene: 9. Germline CDR1 is SGHRS and CDR2 is YFSETQ. This CDR3 region has 15 residues. The CDR3 DNA sequence: TGCGCCAGCAGCCCGCGCAACAGGGGGCTGGAGACCCAGTACTTC. It is translated as CASSPRNRGLETQYF.

The genes are TRBV19 and TRBJ2-5; 10 bases fit TRBD1. The CDR3 sequence is 15 residues long. Trimming cost V 7 bases and J 9 bases; bases outside gene matches: 14. CDR1 and CDR2 from the germline V gene are LNHDA and SQIVND (reference sequence). CDR3 bases: TGTGCCAGTACCATTACGGGACAGGGGCCCACTGCCCAGTACTTC. Translated, it gives CASTITGQGPTAQYF.

The chain has TRBV7-9 and TRBJ2-5; 7 bases are shared with TRBD1. The ends lost 4 bases at V and 2 bases at J; junction bases unmatched: 7. Germline CDR1 and CDR2: SEHNR and FQNEAQ (reference sequence). The CDR3 spans 15 residues. CDR3 sequence reads: CASSWGQLRQETQYF. The CDR3 DNA is TGTGCCAGCAGCTGGGGACAGTTAAGACAAGAGACCCAGTACTTC.

The rearrangement uses TRBV11-2 and TRBJ2-5; 11 positions agree with TRBD2. After removal of 3 bases from V and 5 bases from J, the junction contained 8 bases not matched to a gene. CDR3 length: 16 residues. CDR1 SGHAT and CDR2 FQNNGV come from the germline V gene. This CDR3 reads CASSFLSGRARETQYF. The CDR3 DNA sequence: TGTGCCAGCAGCTTCCTTAGCGGGAGGGCCCGGGAGACCCAGTACTTC.

The CDR3 nucleotides are TGCGCCAGCAGTGACGCGGGGGGCACCTACAATGAGCAGTTCTTC. This codes for CASSDAGGTYNEQFF. V and J are TRBV10-1 and TRBJ2-1; 8 nucleotides match TRBD2. The CDR3 sequence is 15 residues long. The germline gives CDR1 WNHNN, CDR2 SYGVQD (reference sequence). V was clipped by 3 bases and J by 2 bases; unmatched bases: 3.

The chain links TRBV5-1 to TRBJ1-4; D unresolved. This CDR3 is 14 amino acids long. V gave up 0 bases and J gave up 4 bases, with 7 bases separating them. The germline gives CDR1 SGHRS, CDR2 YFSETQ. This CDR3 is CASSLAAVNEKLFF. In DNA form, the CDR3 reads TGCGCCAGCAGCTTGGCGGCCGTTAATGAAAAACTGTTTTTT.

V gene TRBV19 combines with J gene TRBJ1-2, with D possibly TRBD1 on 6 matching bases. The length of the CDR3 is 14 residues. V was pared by 4 bases and J by 2 bases, with 11 bases between. Germline CDR1 and CDR2: LNHDA and SQIVND (reference sequence). CDR3 DNA sequence: TGTGCCAGTAGTAGTAAGGGGGACAACTATGGCTACACCTTC. It translates to CASSSKGDNYGYTF. Together with reference TRBV19 and TRBJ1-2, the CDR3 gives the full variable domain: DGGITQSPKYLFRKEGQNVTLSCEQNLNHDAMYWYRQDPGQGLRLIYYSQIVNDFQKGDIAEGYSVSREKKESFPLTVTSAQKNPTAFYLCASSSKGDNYGYTFGSGTRLTVV.

The rearrangement uses TRBV10-3 and TRBJ1-6; D unclear. This CDR3 contains 15 residues. The germline V gene has CDR1 ENHRY and CDR2 SYGVKD. V was pared by 0 bases and J by 12 bases, with 15 bases between. CDR3 coding DNA: TGTGCCATCAGTGAGTCGACATGGGGTGCTCAACCCCTCCACTTT. Translation gives CAISESTWGAQPLHF.

This rearrangement joins TRBV10-3 to TRBJ2-1; D is perhaps TRBD2 (6 bases). Looked up from germline, CDR1 is ENHRY and CDR2 is SYGVKD. V was shortened by 10 bases and J by 7 bases, with 23 bases between the two germline ends. The length of the CDR3 is 15 residues. CDR3 bases: TGTGCCACCCACCCCCCCGGGAGTGATTCGAATGAGCAGTTCTTC. Protein: CATHPPGSDSNEQFF.

The chain links TRBV6-5 to TRBJ1-6; D may be TRBD1 (5 bases). The CDR3 contains 13 residues. Trimming stripped 7 bases from V and 7 bases from J, with 11 bases between. CDR1 and CDR2 (germline): MNHEY, SVGAGI. The CDR3 spells CASKDSANSPLHF. CDR3 nucleotide sequence: TGTGCCAGCAAAGACAGCGCAAATTCACCCCTCCACTTT.

The rearrangement uses TRBV28 and TRBJ2-3; D not certain. This CDR3 contains 16 residues. The germline CDR1 and CDR2 sequences are MDHEN and SYDVKM. Trimming removed 7 bases at V and 6 bases at J, with 23 bases between. The CDR3 region is CASNSPGKIIPDTQYF. The CDR3 bases are TGTGCCAGCAATTCCCCAGGAAAGATCATACCCGATACGCAGTATTTT.

V gene TRBV28 combines with J gene TRBJ2-3; TRBD1 might be the D (6 bases). Between the trimmed V and J ends, which lost 2 bases and 4 bases, there was a span of 16 bases. The length of the CDR3 is 16 residues. Germline V gene sequence: CDR1 MDHEN, CDR2 SYDVKM. CDR3 sequence reads: CASSLQGRSRADTQYF. The CDR3 region has the DNA TGTGCCAGCAGTTTACAGGGGCGGTCTAGGGCAGATACGCAGTATTTT. Using reference TRBV28 and TRBJ2-3 for the parts outside the CDR3, the full variable domain is DVKVTQSSRYLVKRTGEKVFLECVQDMDHENMFWYRQDPGLGLRLIYFSYDVKMKEKGDIPEGYSVSREKKERFSLILESASTNQTSMYLCASSLQGRSRADTQYFGPGTRLTVL.

The chain has TRBV4-1 and TRBJ2-4, with D possibly matching TRBD2 (6 bases). CDR3 length: 17 amino acids. Looked up from germline, CDR1 is MGHRA and CDR2 is YSYEKL. V gave up 0 bases and J gave up 7 bases, with 19 bases separating them. CDR3: CASSQDPRAGSMNIQYF. CDR3 DNA sequence: TGCGCCAGCAGCCAAGACCCCCGGGCGGGGAGTATGAACATTCAGTACTTC.

The rearrangement joins TRBV28 to TRBJ2-5; TRBD1 aligns across 8 bases. Trimming at V came to 3 bases and at J to 5 bases, leaving 14 bases not matched to a gene. Germline-derived CDR1 and CDR2 are MDHEN and SYDVKM. This CDR3 is 17 amino acids long. CDR3 coding DNA: TGTGCCAGCAGTTTTCCGAAGGCAGGGGGCTCGTTGGAGACCCAGTACTTC. Amino acids: CASSFPKAGGSLETQYF. Based on the CDR3 plus reference TRBV28 and TRBJ2-5, the full variable domain is DVKVTQSSRYLVKRTGEKVFLECVQDMDHENMFWYRQDPGLGLRLIYFSYDVKMKEKGDIPEGYSVSREKKERFSLILESASTNQTSMYLCASSFPKAGGSLETQYFGPGTRLLVL.

The rearrangement joins TRBV9 to TRBJ1-3; the match to TRBD1 covers 9 bases. V shed 5 bases and J 2 bases; nucleotides not matched to a gene: 5. Germline CDR1 SGDLS, CDR2 YYNGEE. The CDR3 sequence is 15 residues long. The CDR3 DNA reads as TGTGCCAGCAGTGGGGACAGGGTGGCTGGAAACACCATATATTTT. Its protein is CASSGDRVAGNTIYF. Full variable domain (remainder filled in from reference TRBV9 and TRBJ1-3): DSGVTQTPKHLITATGQRVTLRCSPRSGDLSVYWYQQSLDQGLQFLIQYYNGEERAKGNILERFSAQQFPDLHSELNLSSLELGDSALYFCASSGDRVAGNTIYFGEGSWLTVV.

This clone was counted once. The chain recombines TRBV15 with TRBJ1-1; D perhaps matches TRBD1 (5 bases). The CDR3 covers 15 residues. The ends were cut back, 0 bases at V and 6 bases at J, with 14 bases in the middle. The germline V gene has CDR1 LNHNV and CDR2 YYDKDF (reference sequence). For the CDR3, the DNA is TGTGCCACCAGCAGAGAATATCAGGGTCAGTCTGAAGCTTTCTTT. The encoded protein is CATSREYQGQSEAFF.